This T cell receptor (beta chain) was sequenced in a study of B cell selection in AIRE deficiency. Regulatory T cells were sorted as CD4+CD25hiCD127low/negative cells. Original data processing: Treg pools: around 60,000 distinct patient, some 1x10^5 donor TCRbeta sequences. This table comes from immunoSEQ multiplex PCR, and its TCRdb copy is limited to in-frame clones, with some not included. That table supplies the V and J calls and clone size; D and trimming were determined from the DNA. The sample has approximately 26,000 clones, over 80% seen once. Details on this clone: Its target is unknown.

Germline values: CDR1 SGHRS, CDR2 YFSETQ. This CDR3 has 14 amino acids. With 4 bases clipped from V and 10 bases from J, the junction kept 11 bases outside the gene matches. Study-wide findings and caveats: Patient Tconv cells held around a third of Treg sequences shared by healthy donors. Tconv and Treg cells from AIRE-deficient patients resembled healthy donors in TCRBV usage, CDR3 length and diversity.

The origin of this receptor is a human donor in good health. Material for sequencing was CD4+CD25+ Tregs sorted from PBMCs. The chain is built from TRBV5-1 and TRBJ2-3; 8 nucleotides align to TRBD2. The CDR3 region is CASSSGGPLGAQYF. CDR3 DNA: TGCGCCAGCAGCAGCGGGGGCCCCTTAGGTGCGCAGTATTTT.